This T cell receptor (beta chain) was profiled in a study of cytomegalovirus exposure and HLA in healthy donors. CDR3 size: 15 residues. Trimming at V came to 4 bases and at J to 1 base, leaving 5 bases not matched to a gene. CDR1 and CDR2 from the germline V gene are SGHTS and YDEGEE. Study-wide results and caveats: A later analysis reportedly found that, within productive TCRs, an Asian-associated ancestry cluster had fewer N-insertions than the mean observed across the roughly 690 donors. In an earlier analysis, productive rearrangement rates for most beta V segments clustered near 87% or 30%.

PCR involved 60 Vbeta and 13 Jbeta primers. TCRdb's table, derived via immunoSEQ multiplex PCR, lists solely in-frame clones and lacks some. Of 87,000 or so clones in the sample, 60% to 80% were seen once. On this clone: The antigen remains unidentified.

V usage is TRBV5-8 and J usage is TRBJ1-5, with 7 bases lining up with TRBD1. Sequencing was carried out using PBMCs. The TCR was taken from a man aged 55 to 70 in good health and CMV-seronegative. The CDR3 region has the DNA TGTGCCAGCAGCATGGGGGACAGCAGCAATCAGCCCCAGCATTTT. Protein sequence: CASSMGDSSNQPQHF.